The 17 T cell receptor beta chains listed next were all sequenced from one sample in a study of T cells in localized non-small cell lung cancer. Measured with immunoSEQ multiplex PCR; TCRdb has only the in-frame clones, and not every one. The sample has approximately 80,000 clones, over 75% seen once. Specimen: peripheral blood, collected before any cancer treatment. The receptors come from a female donor over 55 with stage I lung adenocarcinoma.

This rearrangement joins TRBV7-9 to TRBJ2-2, with unresolved D. This CDR3 spans 11 amino acids. Germline values: CDR1 SEHNR, CDR2 FQNEAQ (reference sequence). V was trimmed by 11 bases and J by 2 bases, leaving 6 bases between them. The CDR3 sequence is CALHNTGELFF. In DNA, the CDR3 is TGTGCCCTCCATAACACCGGGGAGCTGTTTTTT.

J is TRBJ2-3 and V is TRBV11-3; D call uncertain. V was clipped by 5 bases and J by 5 bases, with 8 bases between them. This CDR3 spans 12 amino acids. Germline V CDR1 and CDR2: SGHNT, YENEEA. CDR3 sequence reads: CASSPAGDTQYF. The CDR3 DNA sequence: TGTGCCAGCAGCCCGGCAGGAGATACGCAGTATTTT.

In its sample, this clone was seen a few times. The chain employs TRBV11-2 and TRBJ2-3, with D perhaps being TRBD1 or TRBD2 (6 bases each). The germline gives CDR1 SGHAT, CDR2 FQNNGV. This CDR3 contains 15 residues. The V end was cut by 8 bases, the J end by 3 bases, with 18 bases between. The CDR3 region has the DNA TGTGCCAGCGAAAGGGGGGACATAAGGACAGATACGCAGTATTTT. This sequence encodes CASERGDIRTDTQYF.

The J gene is TRBJ2-1, the V gene TRBV7-8; no definite D call. Trimming removed 3 bases at V and 2 bases at J, with 14 bases between. The CDR3 sequence is 16 residues long. Germline V gives CDR1 SGHVS, CDR2 FQNEAQ. The CDR3 sequence: CASSFLGRSPYNEQFF. The CDR3 region has the DNA TGTGCCAGCAGCTTTTTAGGCAGGTCCCCCTACAATGAGCAGTTCTTC.

The chain carries TRBV28 and TRBJ1-1; D gene unclear. The CDR3 loop spans 13 amino acids. Germline-derived CDR1 and CDR2 are MDHEN and SYDVKM. V was shortened by 7 bases and J by 1 base, with 10 bases between the two germline ends. The CDR3 is CASNPWGNTEAFF. CDR3 DNA sequence: TGTGCCAGCAATCCCTGGGGGAACACTGAAGCTTTCTTT.

The chain is built from TRBV7-2 and TRBJ2-3; 7 nucleotides line up with TRBD1. The CDR3 is 15 amino acids. In germline, CDR1 is SGHTA, CDR2 FQGNSA. Trimming at V came to 5 bases and at J to 3 bases, leaving 8 bases not matched to a gene. CDR3 sequence: CASSQGTVGTDTQYF. The DNA of the CDR3 is TGTGCCAGCAGCCAAGGGACAGTGGGGACAGATACGCAGTATTTT.

The rearrangement joins TRBV6-4 to TRBJ1-1; D ambiguous. The germline CDR1 and CDR2 sequences are MRHNA and SNTAGT. The CDR3 runs to 13 residues. The ends were cut back, 3 bases at V and 1 base at J, with 6 bases in the middle. The chain's CDR3 is CASSDKGNTEAFF. The CDR3 DNA reads TGTGCCAGCAGTGATAAGGGGAACACTGAAGCTTTCTTT.

V and J are TRBV4-3 and TRBJ1-4; 8 bases line up with TRBD1. CDR3 length: 17 amino acids. From germline, CDR1 is LGHNA and CDR2 YSLEER. J lost 10 bases, V lost 1 base, and 14 bases had no gene match. The CDR3 spells CASSQGTGFTLGGKLFF. CDR3 bases: TGCGCCAGCAGCCAAGGGACAGGGTTTACCCTCGGGGGAAAACTGTTTTTT.

V is TRBV6-5 and J is TRBJ2-2; no definite D call. V lost 1 base to trimming and J lost 1 base, with 7 bases between them. The CDR3 runs 15 residues. CDR1 and CDR2 (germline): MNHEY, SVGAGI. The CDR3 nucleotides read TGTGCCAGCAGTTACTGGGTCAGGAACACCGGGGAGCTGTTTTTT. Its translation: CASSYWVRNTGELFF.

This clone appeared a single time. V usage is TRBV27 and J usage is TRBJ1-5, with 8 positions matching TRBD1. V trimming: 4 bases; J trimming: 2 bases; junction bases outside the gene matches: 4. CDR1 is MNHEY, CDR2 SMNVEV, per germline (reference sequence). CDR3 length: 15 amino acids. CDR3 coding DNA: TGTGCCAGCAGTTCAGGGACAGGCCGCAATCAGCCCCAGCATTTT. Translation gives CASSSGTGRNQPQHF.

The V call is TRBV7-9, the J call TRBJ1-4, with D perhaps TRBD1 (6 bases). The CDR3 totals 14 residues. Looked up from germline, CDR1 is SEHNR and CDR2 is FQNEAQ (reference sequence). V shed 2 bases and J shed 5 bases, with 9 bases lying between them. The CDR3: CASSLTGRNEKLFF. The DNA of the CDR3 is TGTGCCAGCAGCTTAACAGGGCGCAATGAAAAACTGTTTTTT.

CDR3 DNA sequence: TGCGCCAGCAGCTACTACACCTCCGGGGACAGGGGTGTAGATACGCAGTATTTT. Translated: CASSYYTSGDRGVDTQYF. The chain combines TRBV5-1 with TRBJ2-3, with 10 positions matching TRBD1. V lost 3 bases and J lost 5; bases outside the gene matches: 15. Germline CDR1 and CDR2: SGHRS and YFSETQ. There are 18 residues in the CDR3.

The chain uses TRBV11-2 and TRBJ1-1; D gene uncertain. V gave up 5 bases and J gave up 3 bases, with 19 bases separating them. The V gene's germline CDR1 is SGHAT and CDR2 FQNNGV. There are 16 residues in the CDR3. CDR3: CASSQPGGIGYTEAFF. The CDR3 DNA reads as TGTGCCAGCAGCCAGCCCGGTGGCATCGGGTACACTGAAGCTTTCTTT.

The rearrangement uses TRBV5-4 and TRBJ2-5; 8 bases map to TRBD2. The CDR3 extends over 15 amino acids. The junction had 5 bases not matched to a gene; V was cut back by 0 bases and J by 4 bases. Per germline, CDR1 SGHNT and CDR2 YYREEE (reference sequence). CDR3 sequence (DNA): TGTGCCAGCAGCTTGGAGCGGGAGAAGGCAGAGACCCAGTACTTC. Encoded protein: CASSLEREKAETQYF. Supplemented by reference TRBV5-4 and TRBJ2-5, the full variable domain reads ETGVTQSPTHLIKTRGQQVTLRCSSQSGHNTVSWYQQALGQGPQFIFQYYREEENGRGNFPPRFSGLQFPNYSSELNVNALELDDSALYLCASSLEREKAETQYFGPGTRLLVL.

The chain has TRBV5-6 and TRBJ1-1; 7 bases fit TRBD1. The CDR3 contains 15 residues. Trimming cost V 4 bases and J 7 bases; bases outside gene matches: 13. Looked up from germline, CDR1 is SGHDT and CDR2 is YYEEEE. CDR3 amino acids: CASSAGTARVLEAFF. The CDR3 coding sequence is TGTGCCAGCAGCGCCGGGACAGCCAGGGTGCTTGAAGCTTTCTTT.

This clone showed up just a few times. This chain connects TRBV7-9 to TRBJ2-5; 11 nucleotides match TRBD2. The J segment lost 4 bases and the V segment lost 3 bases, leaving 4 bases of the junction unmatched. CDR1 is SEHNR, CDR2 FQNEAQ, per germline (reference sequence). The CDR3 runs to 15 residues. The CDR3 reads CASSLYGLAGETQYF. As DNA, the CDR3 is TGTGCCAGCAGCTTGTATGGACTAGCGGGAGAGACCCAGTACTTC.

The chain recombines TRBV28 with TRBJ2-5, with 11 bases aligning to TRBD2. The CDR3 has 18 amino acids. Germline V gene lookup returns CDR1 MDHEN and CDR2 SYDVKM. V shed 3 bases and J 0 bases; nucleotides not matched to a gene: 9. The CDR3 reads CASSLLDGTSGDQETQYF. Written as DNA, the CDR3 is TGTGCCAGCAGTTTGTTAGATGGGACTAGCGGAGACCAAGAGACCCAGTACTTC.